These 28 T cell receptor beta chains share one sample of origin, sequenced in a study of T cells in Graves' hyperthyroidism and ophthalmopathy. TCR beta CDR3 regions were amplified from RNA. RT-PCR in the first round (using the HTBI primer set) targeted the TCR CDR3. Via MiXCR, TCRdb re-called the multiplex PCR reads, giving one row per CDR3 protein. The data hold around 390,000 distinct CDR3 sequences, with around 15% observed a single time. The sequenced sample consisted of blood. These receptors were obtained from a woman aged 30 to 39 with Graves' ophthalmopathy.

This clonotype was counted at least ten times. The chain employs TRBV4-2 and TRBJ2-1; TRBD2 aligns across 10 bases. Trimming at V came to 1 base and at J to 10 bases, leaving 16 bases not matched to a gene. The CDR3 has 18 residues. Germline V gene data show CDR1 as LGHNA and CDR2 as YNFKEQ. The CDR3 here is CASSQVGIQRGGRGEQFF. For the CDR3, the DNA is TGTGCCAGCAGCCAAGTGGGTATCCAGCGGGGGGGCCGAGGGGAGCAGTTCTTC.

V gene TRBV7-8 combines with J gene TRBJ2-1, with a possible D match to TRBD2 (6 bases). Trimming left V 5 bases short and J 5 bases short, with 13 bases between. Germline CDR1 is SGHVS and CDR2 is FQNEAQ. This CDR3 has 14 amino acids. The CDR3 DNA reads TGTGCCAGCAGCCCCCGGGGGTTGGACAATGAGCAGTTCTTC. Translating gives CASSPRGLDNEQFF. Complete variable domain (other parts from reference TRBV7-8 and TRBJ2-1): GAGVSQSPRYKVAKRGQDVALRCDPISGHVSLFWYQQALGQGPEFLTYFQNEAQLDKSGLPSDRFFAERPEGSVSTLKIQRTQQEDSAVYLCASSPRGLDNEQFFGPGTRLTVL.

The sample holds many counts of this clonotype. The chain combines TRBV28 with TRBJ1-1, with D perhaps TRBD1 (5 bases). Germline V gives CDR1 MDHEN, CDR2 SYDVKM. The CDR3 runs 13 residues. V shed 8 bases and J shed 6 bases, with 16 bases lying between them. The CDR3 protein is CASLALVRAEAFF. In nucleotides, the CDR3 is TGTGCCAGCCTAGCTCTGGTCAGGGCTGAAGCTTTCTTT.

The chain joins TRBV27 to TRBJ2-5, with TRBD1 matching over 9 bases. V lost 5 bases to trimming and J lost 3 bases; unmatched junction nucleotides: 7. The CDR3 runs 15 residues. CDR1 and CDR2 from the germline V gene are MNHEY and SMNVEV (reference sequence). CDR3 in DNA: TGTGCCAGCAGTCCCGGGACAGGGTTGGAAGAGACCCAGTACTTC. Its protein product is CASSPGTGLEETQYF.

This clonotype has ten or more counts. The rearrangement links TRBV27 to TRBJ1-2; 8 bases are shared with TRBD1. Germline-derived CDR1 and CDR2 are MNHEY and SMNVEV (reference sequence). The V segment lost 5 bases and the J segment 6 bases; nucleotides outside the gene matches: 11. The CDR3 contains 15 residues. CDR3 sequence (DNA): TGTGCCAGCAGTCCCAGGACAGGGCGGGCGCATGGCTACACCTTC. Translation gives CASSPRTGRAHGYTF.

The sample holds a few counts of this clonotype. One end of the junction is discordant with germline, which a read error may explain. This sequence joins TRBV28 and TRBJ1-1; 7 nucleotides match TRBD1. CDR3 size: 16 residues. Germline V lookup: CDR1 MDHEN, CDR2 SYDVKM. CDR3 sequence: CASSPLTGVGDTGAFF. The CDR3, as DNA: TGTGCCAGCAGTCCCTTAACAGGGGTCGGGGACACTGGAGCTTTCTTT.

In this sample, this clonotype turned up a few times. This chain links TRBV6-1 with TRBJ1-1, with D maybe TRBD1 (5 bases). V lost 8 bases and J lost 2, with 12 bases in between. The CDR3 totals 13 residues. Germline CDR1 MNHNS, CDR2 SASEGT. CDR3 sequence (DNA): TGTGCCAGCCAAGGGGTGGGAAACACTGAAGCTTTCTTT. This codes for CASQGVGNTEAFF.

A remark on this clonotype: A read error may account for a junction end that differs from germline. V gene TRBV7-2 combines with J gene TRBJ2-1; TRBD2 matches at 8 bases. The germline V gene encodes CDR1 SGHTA and CDR2 FQGNSA. This CDR3 is 13 amino acids long. CDR3 sequence reads: CANSGGPWNDQFF. As DNA, the CDR3 is TGTGCCAACAGCGGGGGTCCATGGAATGACCAGTTCTTC.

This chain links TRBV6-2 or TRBV6-3 with TRBJ2-4, with D perhaps given as TRBD1 or TRBD2 (5 bases each). Germline CDR1 MNHEY, CDR2 SVGEGT. V shed 2 bases and J shed 0 bases, with 14 bases lying between them. This CDR3 region has 17 residues. The CDR3, as DNA: TGTGCCAGCAGTTACCCGGGACGCAACCTAGCCAAAAACATTCAGTACTTC. Residues: CASSYPGRNLAKNIQYF.

This clonotype was seen ten or more times. V usage is TRBV18 and J usage is TRBJ2-7; 9 nucleotides align to TRBD1. The V segment lost 3 bases and the J segment 5 bases; nucleotides outside the gene matches: 2. The CDR3 covers 13 residues. Germline-derived CDR1 and CDR2 are KGHSH and LQKENI. The CDR3 coding sequence is TGTGCCAGCTCACCCGGGACAGGGAACGAGCAGTACTTC. Translation: CASSPGTGNEQYF.

This clonotype came up a few times. The chain carries TRBV13 and TRBJ1-2, with 12 bases lining up with TRBD1. J was trimmed by 5 bases and V by 4 bases; bases with no gene match: 8. This CDR3 spans 16 amino acids. Germline V gene data show CDR1 as PRHDT and CDR2 as FYEKMQ (reference sequence). The CDR3 is CASSSPGQGARYGYTF. As DNA, the CDR3 is TGTGCCAGCAGCTCCCCGGGACAGGGGGCGCGGTATGGCTACACCTTC.

The chain combines TRBV6-1 with TRBJ2-3; 7 positions agree with TRBD2. The germline CDR1 and CDR2 sequences are MNHNS and SASEGT. V lost 3 bases and J lost 2; bases outside the gene matches: 5. The CDR3 has 15 residues. CDR3 coding DNA: TGTGCCAGCAGTGAGGTCGGGGGGTTCACAGATACGCAGTATTTT. This translates into CASSEVGGFTDTQYF.

This clonotype occurred many times. J is TRBJ2-5 and V is TRBV20-1, with 10 bases that match TRBD2. This CDR3 region has 13 residues. V shed 3 bases, J shed 4 bases, and the junction held 2 bases outside the gene matches. Germline CDR1 reads DFQATT; CDR2 reads SNEGSKA (reference sequence). DNA of the CDR3: TGCAGTGCTAGCTTAGCGGGGGGAGAGACCCAGTACTTC. This codes for CSASLAGGETQYF.

This clonotype has ten or more counts. The chain uses TRBV30 and TRBJ2-7; tentatively, D is TRBD1 (6 bases). The CDR3 sequence is 14 residues long. CDR1 GTSNPN and CDR2 SVGIG come from the germline V gene (reference sequence). Trimming left V 0 bases short and J 2 bases short, with 11 bases between. CDR3 in DNA: TGTGCCTGGAGTGTGGGTGGGGGCCCCTACGAGCAGTACTTC. Translation gives CAWSVGGGPYEQYF.

This clonotype has just a few counts. The chain combines TRBV9 with TRBJ2-7; TRBD2 matches at 8 bases. With 4 bases clipped from V and 3 bases from J, the junction kept 6 bases outside the gene matches. The CDR3 totals 14 residues. Germline V gene data show CDR1 as SGDLS and CDR2 as YYNGEE. The CDR3 region has the DNA TGTGCCAGCAGCCCGGGAGGGCCAAGCTACGAGCAGTACTTC. Protein product: CASSPGGPSYEQYF.

This clonotype was counted ten times or more. The chain links TRBV20-1 to TRBJ2-5, with 7 bases that match TRBD1. Germline V gene lookup returns CDR1 DFQATT and CDR2 SNEGSKA (reference sequence). CDR3 length: 13 amino acids. The ends lost 2 bases at V and 3 bases at J; junction bases unmatched: 3. The CDR3 DNA is TGCAGTGCTAGAAGACAGGGCAAAGAGACCCAGTACTTC. Protein sequence: CSARRQGKETQYF.

Worth noting for this clonotype: A much bigger clone sits one base away, suggesting this may be a read error. The chain is built from TRBV12-3 or TRBV12-4 and TRBJ2-7; TRBD1 agrees at 8 bases. The CDR3 is made up of 15 amino acids. The V segment lost 5 bases and the J segment 3 bases; nucleotides outside the gene matches: 9. CDR3 nucleotides: TGTGCCAGCAGTCCATCGGGACAGGTCTGCTACGAGCAGTACTTC. Residues: CASSPSGQVCYEQYF.

This clonotype was counted ten times or more. The chain recombines TRBV7-3 with TRBJ2-1; a weak D match, TRBD2 (6 bases). This CDR3 is 15 amino acids long. Germline V gene lookup returns CDR1 SGHTA and CDR2 FQGTGA. V was trimmed by 0 bases and J by 8 bases, leaving 14 bases between them. CDR3 nucleotide sequence: TGTGCCAGCAGCTTAACGGGGAGGACGTCGGATGAGCAGTTCTTC. This gives the protein CASSLTGRTSDEQFF.

Worth noting for this clonotype: The junction does not match germline at one end; this may be a read error. The rearrangement joins TRBV29-1 to TRBJ2-1; the match to TRBD1 covers 10 bases. Looked up from germline, CDR1 is SQVTM and CDR2 is ANQGSEA. This CDR3 contains 13 residues. The CDR3 coding sequence is TGCAGCGGCCGGCGGGACAGGGGCCCCCAGTTAATCTTC. This gives the protein CSGRRDRGPQLIF.

At least ten counts were recorded for this clonotype. This chain connects TRBV20-1 to TRBJ1-1; TRBD1 matches at 7 bases. Germline V gene lookup returns CDR1 DFQATT and CDR2 SNEGSKA (reference sequence). The CDR3 contains 15 residues. With 5 bases clipped from V and 3 bases from J, the junction kept 12 bases outside the gene matches. In DNA, the CDR3 is TGCAGTGCTCAGGAGACCTCGACAGGGTACACTGAAGCTTTCTTT. Translated, it gives CSAQETSTGYTEAFF.

This clonotype was seen at least ten times. The V gene is TRBV2, the J gene TRBJ1-1; perhaps TRBD1 as D (5 bases). The CDR3 is 11 residues long. The germline gives CDR1 SNHLY, CDR2 FYNNEI. V shed 4 bases and J shed 6 bases, with 6 bases lying between them. The chain's CDR3 is CASSGGPEAFF. The DNA of the CDR3 is TGTGCCAGCAGTGGGGGCCCTGAAGCTTTCTTT.

With regard to this clonotype: A much larger clonotype is one base distant, so this may be a read error. The chain combines TRBV20-1 with TRBJ1-4; no definite D call. V lost 6 bases to trimming and J lost 4 bases, with 18 bases between them. The CDR3 has 15 residues. Germline lookup yields CDR1 DFQATT and CDR2 SNEGSKA (reference sequence). The CDR3 region has the DNA TGCAGTGCCTTCCGGCTCAGGACCGTTAATGAAAAACTGTTTTTT. Translated, it gives CSAFRLRTVNEKLFF.

Turning to this clonotype: A much bigger clone sits one base away, suggesting this may be a read error. CDR3 residues: CSAAGDRGYEQYF. CDR3 DNA: TGCAGTGCAGCGGGGGACAGGGGTTACGAGCAGTACTTC. The gene calls are TRBV20-1 and TRBJ2-7; TRBD1 aligns across 10 bases. Trimming cost V 6 bases and J 4 bases; bases outside gene matches: 6. In germline, CDR1 is DFQATT, CDR2 SNEGSKA (reference sequence). The CDR3 consists of 13 residues.

This rearrangement joins TRBV7-8 to TRBJ2-5; D might be TRBD2 (6 bases). Germline CDR1 is SGHVS and CDR2 is FQNEAQ. The CDR3 is made up of 15 amino acids. V was pared by 5 bases and J by 2 bases, with 15 bases between. This CDR3 reads CASSPDGGEQETQYF. CDR3 nucleotides: TGTGCCAGCAGCCCCGATGGCGGGGAGCAAGAGACCCAGTACTTC.

The sample holds many counts of this clonotype. This chain connects TRBV20-1 to TRBJ1-1; D gene unclear. Germline V lookup: CDR1 DFQATT, CDR2 SNEGSKA (reference sequence). The CDR3 covers 12 residues. Trimming cost V 2 bases and J 6 bases, with 10 bases left between them. CDR3 sequence (DNA): TGCAGTGCTAGATCTGGCGGGGCTGAAGCTTTCTTT. This codes for CSARSGGAEAFF.

This clonotype showed up many times. CDR3 DNA: TGTGCCAGCAGCCAAGCTCTAGCGGGGGGTCGCAATGAGCAGTTCTTC. Amino acid sequence: CASSQALAGGRNEQFF. This rearrangement joins TRBV3-1 to TRBJ2-1; 11 bases match TRBD2. The CDR3 sequence is 16 residues long. Germline V gene data show CDR1 as LGHDT and CDR2 as YNNKEL (reference sequence). V shed 1 base and J 6 bases; nucleotides not matched to a gene: 5.

This clonotype was counted ten times or more. This chain joins TRBV19 and TRBJ1-5; no firm D call. V was trimmed by 1 base and J by 5 bases, leaving 9 bases between them. Germline CDR1 is LNHDA and CDR2 is SQIVND (reference sequence). The CDR3 has 14 amino acids. CDR3 loop: CASSIVPGHQPQHF. CDR3 nucleotide sequence: TGTGCCAGTAGTATAGTGCCCGGCCATCAGCCCCAGCATTTT.

There are many counts of this clonotype. The chain has TRBV6-1 and TRBJ2-7; 9 nucleotides align to TRBD1. From germline, CDR1 is MNHNS and CDR2 SASEGT. J gave up 3 bases and V 6 bases, and 9 bases lay outside the gene matches. The CDR3 has 15 amino acids. The CDR3 spells CASRSKGQGNYEQYF. In DNA, the CDR3 is TGTGCCAGCAGGTCCAAAGGACAGGGGAACTACGAGCAGTACTTC.